This is a list of T cell receptor beta chains from one sample in a study of radiation and T cells in renal cell carcinoma. Clones were sequenced by immunoSEQ multiplex PCR, and TCRdb holds only the in-frame ones, with some missing. The table shows approximately 140,000 clones, with about nine tenths occurring only once. The source was blood, collected from a patient whose treatment included radiotherapy and nephrectomy. All receptors come from a woman aged 70-85 years with renal cell carcinoma. The CDR3 runs from the conserved cysteine through the conserved F or W. Fields, in order: D gene, clone size, V gene, J gene, CDR3 protein, CDR3 DNA. A D gene is named only where the DNA matches it firmly. The size entry is marked missing in some rows and otherwise reads once, few, many or a size class.

d_call: TRBD1; clone_size: -; v_call: TRBV7-2; j_call: TRBJ2-1; cdr3_aa: CASSLDTGGLHYNEQFF; cdr3_nt: TGTGCCAGCAGCTTAGACACAGGGGGCTTACACTACAATGAGCAGTTCTTC
d_call: -; clone_size: -; v_call: TRBV5-1; j_call: TRBJ1-4; cdr3_aa: CASSLTGKTNEKLFF; cdr3_nt: TGCGCCAGCAGCTTGACGGGGAAGACTAATGAAAAACTGTTTTTT
d_call: TRBD2; clone_size: -; v_call: TRBV7-2; j_call: TRBJ2-3; cdr3_aa: CASSLTSLAGASTDTQYF; cdr3_nt: TGTGCCAGCAGCTTAACCTCACTAGCGGGGGCCAGCACAGATACGCAGTATTTT
d_call: TRBD2; clone_size: -; v_call: TRBV6-6; j_call: TRBJ2-1; cdr3_aa: CASRFLAGGRNEQFF; cdr3_nt: TGTGCCAGCAGGTTCTTAGCGGGGGGTCGGAATGAGCAGTTCTTC
d_call: TRBD1; clone_size: -; v_call: TRBV29-1; j_call: TRBJ2-7; cdr3_aa: CSVPGQGSEQYF; cdr3_nt: TGCAGCGTTCCGGGACAGGGTTCCGAGCAGTACTTC
d_call: -; clone_size: -; v_call: TRBV5-4; j_call: TRBJ2-4; cdr3_aa: CASSPPGGIQYF; cdr3_nt: TGTGCCAGCAGCCCGCCCGGAGGGATTCAGTACTTC
d_call: -; clone_size: once; v_call: TRBV6-5; j_call: TRBJ1-6; cdr3_aa: CASSYLGRDNSPLHF; cdr3_nt: TGTGCCAGCAGTTACCTGGGACGGGATAATTCACCCCTCCACTTT
d_call: -; clone_size: -; v_call: TRBV28; j_call: TRBJ2-1; cdr3_aa: CASSSPGAYNEQFF; cdr3_nt: TGTGCCAGCAGTTCTCCCGGAGCCTACAATGAGCAGTTCTTC
d_call: TRBD1; clone_size: -; v_call: TRBV10-1; j_call: TRBJ2-5; cdr3_aa: CASSAGQAPWYQETQYF; cdr3_nt: TGCGCCAGCAGCGCCGGACAGGCCCCATGGTACCAAGAGACCCAGTACTTC
d_call: TRBD2; clone_size: once; v_call: TRBV2; j_call: TRBJ2-1; cdr3_aa: CASKTSGGAGEQFF; cdr3_nt: TGTGCCAGCAAGACTAGCGGGGGGGCCGGTGAGCAGTTCTTC
d_call: -; clone_size: -; v_call: TRBV6-1; j_call: TRBJ2-2; cdr3_aa: CAVRVLGELFF; cdr3_nt: TGTGCCGTCAGGGTCCTCGGGGAGCTGTTTTTT
d_call: TRBD2; clone_size: -; v_call: TRBV10-3; j_call: TRBJ2-1; cdr3_aa: CAISVSGGAFTHNEQFF; cdr3_nt: TGTGCCATCAGTGTTAGCGGGGGGGCCTTTACCCACAATGAGCAGTTCTTC
d_call: -; clone_size: few; v_call: TRBV30; j_call: TRBJ1-1; cdr3_aa: CACRRPGTEAFF; cdr3_nt: TGTGCCTGTCGAAGACCCGGGACTGAAGCTTTCTTT
d_call: TRBD1; clone_size: once; v_call: TRBV14; j_call: TRBJ2-5; cdr3_aa: CASSQDLKGQGALYQETQYF; cdr3_nt: TGTGCCAGCAGCCAAGATTTGAAGGGACAGGGGGCTCTGTACCAAGAGACCCAGTACTTC
d_call: -; clone_size: once; v_call: TRBV19; j_call: TRBJ1-4; cdr3_aa: CASSIGGGHEKLFF; cdr3_nt: TGTGCCAGTAGTATAGGCGGAGGGCATGAAAAACTGTTTTTT
d_call: TRBD1; clone_size: few; v_call: TRBV28; j_call: TRBJ1-5; cdr3_aa: CASSHRDRVVDQPQHF; cdr3_nt: TGTGCCAGCAGTCACCGGGACAGGGTCGTCGATCAGCCCCAGCATTTT
d_call: TRBD1; clone_size: -; v_call: TRBV2; j_call: TRBJ1-1; cdr3_aa: CASSSTGKGEAFF; cdr3_nt: TGTGCCAGCAGTTCGACAGGGAAAGGTGAAGCTTTCTTT
d_call: TRBD1; clone_size: -; v_call: TRBV5-4; j_call: TRBJ2-1; cdr3_aa: CASFRQGDLYNEQFF; cdr3_nt: TGTGCCAGCTTCCGCCAGGGGGACCTCTACAATGAGCAGTTCTTC
d_call: -; clone_size: -; v_call: TRBV4-2; j_call: TRBJ1-3; cdr3_aa: CASSQAKGGSGNTIYF; cdr3_nt: TGTGCCAGCAGCCAAGCGAAGGGGGGCTCTGGAAACACCATATATTTT
d_call: -; clone_size: -; v_call: TRBV5-4; j_call: TRBJ1-4; cdr3_aa: CASSLGLQENEKLFF; cdr3_nt: TGTGCCAGCAGCTTGGGTCTGCAGGAGAATGAAAAACTGTTTTTT
d_call: TRBD1; clone_size: -; v_call: TRBV15; j_call: TRBJ1-1; cdr3_aa: CATSRSQGARAEAFF; cdr3_nt: TGTGCCACCAGCAGATCCCAGGGGGCTCGGGCTGAAGCTTTCTTT
d_call: -; clone_size: -; v_call: TRBV6-5; j_call: TRBJ2-5; cdr3_aa: CASTPGGQETQYF; cdr3_nt: TGTGCCAGCACCCCCGGGGGACAAGAGACCCAGTACTTC
d_call: -; clone_size: -; v_call: TRBV7-8; j_call: TRBJ2-6; cdr3_aa: CATPPGGAWSSGANVLTF; cdr3_nt: TGTGCCACCCCGCCGGGGGGCGCTTGGAGTTCTGGGGCCAACGTCCTGACTTTC
d_call: -; clone_size: -; v_call: TRBV7-9; j_call: TRBJ2-1; cdr3_aa: CASSLHKDDEQFF; cdr3_nt: TGTGCCAGCAGCTTACACAAGGACGATGAGCAGTTCTTC
d_call: -; clone_size: -; v_call: TRBV6-5; j_call: TRBJ2-3; cdr3_aa: CASSSRGGTDTQYF; cdr3_nt: TGTGCCAGCAGTTCGAGGGGGGGCACAGATACGCAGTATTTT
d_call: TRBD1; clone_size: -; v_call: TRBV19; j_call: TRBJ1-3; cdr3_aa: CARWTGRNTIYF; cdr3_nt: TGTGCCAGGTGGACAGGGAGAAACACCATATATTTT
d_call: -; clone_size: -; v_call: TRBV6-1; j_call: TRBJ2-5; cdr3_aa: CASSGTSRGETQYF; cdr3_nt: TGTGCCAGCAGCGGCACCTCGAGGGGGGAGACCCAGTACTTC
d_call: -; clone_size: -; v_call: TRBV19; j_call: TRBJ2-7; cdr3_aa: CASSTAASYEQYF; cdr3_nt: TGTGCCAGTAGTACAGCGGCTTCCTACGAGCAGTACTTC
d_call: -; clone_size: once; v_call: TRBV19; j_call: TRBJ2-1; cdr3_aa: CASSISLARDEQFF; cdr3_nt: TGTGCCAGTAGTATATCCCTAGCGAGGGATGAGCAGTTCTTC
d_call: -; clone_size: -; v_call: TRBV7-8; j_call: TRBJ1-1; cdr3_aa: CASSFRGLKAEAFF; cdr3_nt: TGTGCCAGCAGCTTCCGGGGACTCAAAGCTGAAGCTTTCTTT
d_call: -; clone_size: -; v_call: TRBV6-6; j_call: TRBJ1-4; cdr3_aa: CASSVPRATNEKLFF; cdr3_nt: TGTGCCAGCAGTGTCCCGCGGGCAACTAATGAAAAACTGTTTTTT
d_call: TRBD1; clone_size: few; v_call: TRBV7-3; j_call: TRBJ2-2; cdr3_aa: CASSLLGQGNTGELFF; cdr3_nt: TGTGCCAGCAGCTTATTGGGACAGGGGAACACCGGGGAGCTGTTTTTT
d_call: TRBD2; clone_size: once; v_call: TRBV6-4; j_call: TRBJ2-7; cdr3_aa: CASTETSGGSSSYEQYF; cdr3_nt: TGTGCCAGCACCGAGACTAGCGGGGGCTCTAGCTCCTACGAGCAGTACTTC
d_call: -; clone_size: -; v_call: TRBV5-1; j_call: TRBJ1-2; cdr3_aa: CASSSGWRGSNYGYTF; cdr3_nt: TGCGCCAGCAGCTCAGGGTGGAGAGGGTCAAACTATGGCTACACCTTC
d_call: TRBD1; clone_size: -; v_call: TRBV9; j_call: TRBJ2-5; cdr3_aa: CASSPRGQGETQYF; cdr3_nt: TGTGCCAGCAGCCCCCGGGGACAGGGAGAGACCCAGTACTTC
d_call: -; clone_size: -; v_call: TRBV7-9; j_call: TRBJ1-1; cdr3_aa: CASSLSGFGTEAFF; cdr3_nt: TGTGCCAGCAGCTTATCAGGGTTTGGCACTGAAGCTTTCTTT
d_call: -; clone_size: -; v_call: TRBV9; j_call: TRBJ2-7; cdr3_aa: CASSPRQGRGISSYEQYF; cdr3_nt: TGTGCCAGCAGCCCGAGACAGGGGAGGGGAATAAGTTCCTACGAGCAGTACTTC
d_call: -; clone_size: -; v_call: TRBV7-6; j_call: TRBJ2-2; cdr3_aa: CASSLGQLTGELFF; cdr3_nt: TGTGCCAGCAGCTTAGGACAGCTCACCGGGGAGCTGTTTTTT
d_call: TRBD1; clone_size: -; v_call: TRBV4-2; j_call: TRBJ1-1; cdr3_aa: CASSQDNRGQTEAFF; cdr3_nt: TGTGCCAGCAGCCAAGATAATAGGGGGCAAACTGAAGCTTTCTTT
d_call: -; clone_size: -; v_call: TRBV28; j_call: TRBJ2-5; cdr3_aa: CASSSFRGETQYF; cdr3_nt: TGTGCCAGCAGTTCGTTCCGGGGGGAGACCCAGTACTTC
d_call: -; clone_size: -; v_call: TRBV11-2; j_call: TRBJ2-1; cdr3_aa: CASSRAGLSYNEQFF; cdr3_nt: TGTGCCAGCAGCCGAGCAGGTTTATCCTACAATGAGCAGTTCTTC
d_call: -; clone_size: -; v_call: TRBV12-5; j_call: TRBJ2-5; cdr3_aa: CASGLGPGVPRYF; cdr3_nt: TGTGCTAGTGGTTTGGGCCCCGGGGTCCCCCGGTACTTC
d_call: TRBD2; clone_size: few; v_call: TRBV7-9; j_call: TRBJ2-3; cdr3_aa: CASSGLAGGRQYF; cdr3_nt: TGTGCCAGCAGTGGGTTAGCGGGGGGCCGGCAGTATTTT
d_call: -; clone_size: -; v_call: TRBV4-1; j_call: TRBJ2-5; cdr3_aa: CASSLEGTQETQYF; cdr3_nt: TGCGCCAGCAGCCTTGAGGGGACCCAAGAGACCCAGTACTTC
d_call: -; clone_size: -; v_call: TRBV5-6; j_call: TRBJ1-2; cdr3_aa: CASTRDLGGYTF; cdr3_nt: TGTGCCAGCACCCGGGACCTCGGAGGCTACACCTTC
d_call: -; clone_size: -; v_call: TRBV2; j_call: TRBJ1-6; cdr3_aa: CASSTRQAVTSPLHF; cdr3_nt: TGTGCCAGCAGTACCAGACAGGCGGTAACTTCACCCCTCCACTTT
d_call: -; clone_size: -; v_call: TRBV4-3; j_call: TRBJ1-2; cdr3_aa: CASSQIPQTSMYGYTF; cdr3_nt: TGCGCCAGCAGCCAAATCCCACAGACCTCTATGTATGGCTACACCTTC
d_call: -; clone_size: -; v_call: TRBV6-5; j_call: TRBJ1-6; cdr3_aa: CASSPRRDVNSPLHF; cdr3_nt: TGTGCCAGCAGTCCCAGACGGGACGTTAATTCACCCCTCCACTTT
d_call: -; clone_size: -; v_call: TRBV5-8; j_call: TRBJ2-7; cdr3_aa: CASSFTGTSYEQYF; cdr3_nt: TGTGCCAGCAGCTTCACAGGGACCTCCTACGAGCAGTACTTC
d_call: TRBD1; clone_size: -; v_call: TRBV6-1; j_call: TRBJ1-1; cdr3_aa: CASSERGTGARGTEAFF; cdr3_nt: TGTGCCAGCAGTGAAAGGGGGACAGGTGCCCGGGGCACTGAAGCTTTCTTT
d_call: -; clone_size: -; v_call: TRBV6-1; j_call: TRBJ1-2; cdr3_aa: CASSNMGYGYTF; cdr3_nt: TGTGCCAGCAGCAATATGGGCTATGGCTACACCTTC
d_call: -; clone_size: -; v_call: TRBV27; j_call: TRBJ1-6; cdr3_aa: CASRVGSSYNSPLHF; cdr3_nt: TGTGCCAGCAGGGTGGGAAGCTCCTATAATTCACCCCTCCACTTT
d_call: -; clone_size: -; v_call: TRBV5-4; j_call: TRBJ2-2; cdr3_aa: CASSPRGDTGELFF; cdr3_nt: TGTGCCAGCAGCCCAAGAGGGGACACCGGGGAGCTGTTTTTT
d_call: TRBD1; clone_size: -; v_call: TRBV5-1; j_call: TRBJ1-1; cdr3_aa: CASSRTGDTEAFF; cdr3_nt: TGCGCCAGCAGCAGAACAGGGGACACTGAAGCTTTCTTT
d_call: TRBD1; clone_size: once; v_call: TRBV5-4; j_call: TRBJ2-1; cdr3_aa: CASSHPGQGGNEQFF; cdr3_nt: TGTGCCAGCAGCCATCCGGGACAGGGGGGCAATGAGCAGTTCTTC
d_call: -; clone_size: -; v_call: TRBV6-1; j_call: TRBJ2-7; cdr3_aa: CASRIIDEQYF; cdr3_nt: TGTGCCAGCAGGATTATTGACGAGCAGTACTTC
d_call: -; clone_size: -; v_call: TRBV5-4; j_call: TRBJ2-1; cdr3_aa: CASSLEQGSPNNEQFF; cdr3_nt: TGTGCCAGCAGCTTGGAGCAGGGGAGCCCAAACAATGAGCAGTTCTTC
d_call: TRBD2; clone_size: -; v_call: TRBV2; j_call: TRBJ2-5; cdr3_aa: CASRRGSGGPQETQYF; cdr3_nt: TGTGCCAGCAGGAGGGGTAGCGGGGGACCCCAAGAGACCCAGTACTTC
d_call: -; clone_size: -; v_call: TRBV7-3; j_call: TRBJ1-1; cdr3_aa: CASSAPGRSYAFF; cdr3_nt: TGTGCCAGCAGCGCCCCGGGACGTTCTTATGCTTTCTTT